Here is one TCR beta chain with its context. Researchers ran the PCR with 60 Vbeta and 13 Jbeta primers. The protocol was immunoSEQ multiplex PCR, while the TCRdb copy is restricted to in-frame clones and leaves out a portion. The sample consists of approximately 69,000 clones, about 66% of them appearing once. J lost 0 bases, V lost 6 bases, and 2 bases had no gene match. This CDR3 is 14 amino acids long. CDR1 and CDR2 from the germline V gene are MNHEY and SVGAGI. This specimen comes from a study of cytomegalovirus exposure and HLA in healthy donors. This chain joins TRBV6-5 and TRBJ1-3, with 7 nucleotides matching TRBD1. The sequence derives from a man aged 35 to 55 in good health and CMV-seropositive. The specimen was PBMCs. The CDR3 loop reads CASSRDSSGNTIYF. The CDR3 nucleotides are TGTGCCAGCAGCCGGGACAGCTCTGGAAACACCATATATTTT.